These T cell receptor beta chains were read from a single sample in a study of identifying expanded T cells in peripheral blood. The method was immunoSEQ multiplex PCR; TCRdb's version includes in-frame clones alone and lacks a portion of them. This sample has approximately 130,000 clones; roughly 90% occur once, and the top ten carry 7.5% to 8.5%. Input material: blood. These receptors originate from a person aged 18-70 years in good health. The CDR3 runs from the conserved cysteine through the conserved F or W. The order of the fields is V gene, J gene, D gene, clone size, CDR3 protein, CDR3 DNA. The D gene is left open where the match is weak. Where a row states a size, it is once, few, many or the class of an expanded clone; other rows omit it.

V: TRBV7-9
J: TRBJ2-3
D: NA
size: NA
CDR3: CASSLVGASTDTQYF
DNA: TGTGCCAGCAGCTTAGTAGGGGCTAGCACAGATACGCAGTATTTT

V: TRBV5-1
J: TRBJ1-2
D: NA
size: NA
CDR3: CASSPRASGYTF
DNA: TGCGCCAGCAGCCCCCGAGCCAGTGGCTACACCTTC

V: TRBV2
J: TRBJ2-1
D: TRBD2
size: few
CDR3: CASMGLVYTEQFF
DNA: TGTGCCAGCATGGGACTAGTATATACTGAGCAGTTCTTC

V: TRBV19
J: TRBJ2-7
D: NA
size: NA
CDR3: CASSIAQGFNEQYF
DNA: TGTGCCAGTAGTATAGCGCAGGGGTTCAACGAGCAGTACTTC

V: TRBV5-1
J: TRBJ2-7
D: TRBD1
size: NA
CDR3: CASSLNPGTAYEQYF
DNA: TGCGCCAGCAGCTTGAACCCCGGGACAGCCTACGAGCAGTACTTC

V: TRBV11-3
J: TRBJ2-7
D: NA
size: once
CDR3: CASSLKGNEQYF
DNA: TGTGCCAGCAGCTTGAAAGGCAACGAGCAGTACTTC

V: TRBV5-1
J: TRBJ1-1
D: NA
size: NA
CDR3: CASSLRGSTEAFF
DNA: TGCGCCAGCAGCCTGCGGGGAAGCACTGAAGCTTTCTTT

V: TRBV28
J: TRBJ2-7
D: NA
size: NA
CDR3: CASSSAGQNYEQYF
DNA: TGTGCCAGCAGTTCTGCCGGACAGAACTACGAGCAGTACTTC

V: TRBV30
J: TRBJ1-2
D: TRBD1
size: few
CDR3: CAWVGTGAGGYTF
DNA: TGTGCCTGGGTTGGGACAGGGGCTGGTGGCTACACCTTC

V: TRBV6-5
J: TRBJ2-7
D: TRBD1
size: NA
CDR3: CASRKPLGQIYEQYF
DNA: TGTGCCAGCAGGAAACCTTTGGGACAGATCTACGAGCAGTACTTC

V: TRBV30
J: TRBJ2-2
D: NA
size: many
CDR3: CAWRYPNTGELFF
DNA: TGTGCCTGGAGGTACCCGAACACCGGGGAGCTGTTTTTT

V: TRBV6-6
J: TRBJ2-7
D: TRBD1
size: NA
CDR3: CASRGTGFIHEQYF
DNA: TGTGCCAGCAGGGGGACAGGGTTCATCCACGAGCAGTACTTC

V: TRBV19
J: TRBJ2-5
D: NA
size: once
CDR3: CASSIQIFQETQYF
DNA: TGTGCCAGTAGTATCCAGATATTCCAAGAGACCCAGTACTTC

V: TRBV29-1
J: TRBJ1-2
D: TRBD1
size: NA
CDR3: CSATGAGSYGYTF
DNA: TGCAGTGCCACAGGGGCAGGTAGCTATGGCTACACCTTC

V: TRBV18
J: TRBJ1-2
D: TRBD1
size: NA
CDR3: CASSPFKNAGTANYGYTF
DNA: TGTGCCAGCTCACCATTTAAAAACGCCGGGACAGCAAACTATGGCTACACCTTC

V: TRBV11-2
J: TRBJ2-6
D: NA
size: NA
CDR3: CASSFPRGTGANVLTF
DNA: TGTGCCAGCAGCTTCCCTCGGGGAACTGGGGCCAACGTCCTGACTTTC

V: TRBV10-3
J: TRBJ1-4
D: NA
size: NA
CDR3: CAIGDAGESEKLFF
DNA: TGTGCCATCGGGGATGCTGGGGAGTCGGAAAAACTGTTTTTT

V: TRBV7-3
J: TRBJ1-1
D: NA
size: NA
CDR3: CASRLVGGTEAFF
DNA: TGTGCCAGCAGACTGGTGGGGGGCACTGAAGCTTTCTTT

V: TRBV6-5
J: TRBJ2-7
D: NA
size: NA
CDR3: CASGGGYEQYF
DNA: TGTGCCAGCGGTGGCGGTTACGAGCAGTACTTC

V: TRBV4-3
J: TRBJ2-2
D: TRBD2
size: NA
CDR3: CASSQERLAGGRNTGELFF
DNA: TGCGCCAGCAGCCAAGAGAGACTAGCGGGGGGCAGGAACACCGGGGAGCTGTTTTTT

V: TRBV7-9
J: TRBJ1-2
D: TRBD1
size: few
CDR3: CASTPGTGVYGYTF
DNA: TGTGCCAGCACCCCTGGGACAGGGGTTTATGGCTACACCTTC

V: TRBV18
J: TRBJ1-6
D: NA
size: few
CDR3: CASSPPNSPLHF
DNA: TGTGCCAGCTCACCGCCGAATTCACCCCTCCACTTT

V: TRBV11-3
J: TRBJ2-3
D: NA
size: NA
CDR3: CASSVDYRSTDTQYF
DNA: TGTGCCAGCAGCGTCGACTACAGAAGCACAGATACGCAGTATTTT

V: TRBV11-3
J: TRBJ2-2
D: NA
size: once
CDR3: CASSLIGVTGELFF
DNA: TGTGCCAGCAGCTTAATAGGGGTAACCGGGGAGCTGTTTTTT

V: TRBV7-6
J: TRBJ1-4
D: NA
size: NA
CDR3: CASSLSGNEKLFF
DNA: TGTGCCAGCAGCCTGAGCGGGAATGAAAAACTGTTTTTT

V: TRBV21-1
J: TRBJ1-2
D: NA
size: once
CDR3: CASSTHRERYGYTF
DNA: TGTGCCAGCAGCACCCACAGGGAAAGGTATGGCTACACCTTC

V: TRBV5-1
J: TRBJ2-1
D: TRBD2
size: NA
CDR3: CASSLLTSGSLNEQFF
DNA: TGCGCCAGCAGCTTGCTGACTAGCGGGTCCTTAAATGAGCAGTTCTTC

V: TRBV7-2
J: TRBJ2-7
D: NA
size: NA
CDR3: CASSPGRPPYEQYF
DNA: TGTGCCAGCAGTCCTGGTCGGCCCCCCTACGAGCAGTACTTC

V: TRBV2
J: TRBJ1-1
D: NA
size: NA
CDR3: CASYDGLNTEAFF
DNA: TGTGCCAGCTATGACGGTTTGAACACTGAAGCTTTCTTT

V: TRBV2
J: TRBJ1-2
D: TRBD1
size: NA
CDR3: CASNVGQGLGYTF
DNA: TGTGCCAGCAACGTGGGACAGGGGCTTGGCTACACCTTC

V: TRBV5-4
J: TRBJ2-3
D: TRBD2
size: NA
CDR3: CASSQEGPRGGMTDTQYF
DNA: TGTGCCAGCAGCCAAGAAGGTCCCCGCGGGGGGATGACAGATACGCAGTATTTT

V: TRBV5-5
J: TRBJ2-5
D: NA
size: NA
CDR3: CASSLWGSETQYF
DNA: TGTGCCAGCAGCTTGTGGGGTTCCGAGACCCAGTACTTC

V: TRBV19
J: TRBJ2-2
D: TRBD1
size: NA
CDR3: CASSRTGIGGELFF
DNA: TGTGCCAGTAGCAGGACAGGGATTGGCGGGGAGCTGTTTTTT

V: TRBV6-1
J: TRBJ2-2
D: TRBD2
size: NA
CDR3: CASTGLAGGGGELFF
DNA: TGTGCCAGCACGGGACTAGCGGGGGGTGGAGGGGAGCTGTTTTTT

V: TRBV7-2
J: TRBJ1-2
D: NA
size: NA
CDR3: CASSFLGRGFGYTF
DNA: TGTGCCAGCAGCTTTTTGGGCAGGGGTTTTGGCTACACCTTC

V: TRBV15
J: TRBJ2-7
D: TRBD2
size: NA
CDR3: CATSRSSGRATGEQYF
DNA: TGTGCCACCAGCAGATCGAGCGGGAGGGCCACGGGGGAGCAGTACTTC

V: TRBV5-8
J: TRBJ1-4
D: NA
size: NA
CDR3: CASSEGLNPATNEKLFF
DNA: TGTGCCAGCAGCGAGGGACTGAACCCTGCAACTAATGAAAAACTGTTTTTT

V: TRBV6-6
J: TRBJ1-2
D: TRBD1
size: NA
CDR3: CASSYDRVSNYGYTF
DNA: TGTGCCAGCAGTTACGACAGGGTCTCCAACTATGGCTACACCTTC

V: TRBV9
J: TRBJ2-7
D: NA
size: NA
CDR3: CASSVGQGSNYEQYF
DNA: TGTGCCAGCAGCGTAGGGCAGGGGAGTAACTACGAGCAGTACTTC

V: TRBV11-3
J: TRBJ2-3
D: NA
size: NA
CDR3: CASSFPGTSTDTQYF
DNA: TGTGCCAGCAGCTTCCCCGGGACTAGCACAGATACGCAGTATTTT

V: TRBV18
J: TRBJ1-4
D: NA
size: NA
CDR3: CASSPARGYEKLFF
DNA: TGTGCCAGCTCACCGGCAAGGGGGTATGAAAAACTGTTTTTT

V: TRBV6-1
J: TRBJ2-7
D: TRBD2
size: NA
CDR3: CASSAGGSSYEQYF
DNA: TGTGCCAGCAGTGCTGGCGGGAGCTCCTACGAGCAGTACTTC

V: TRBV5-1
J: TRBJ1-4
D: NA
size: NA
CDR3: CASRVTATNEKLFF
DNA: TGCGCCAGCAGAGTGACAGCAACTAATGAAAAACTGTTTTTT

V: TRBV30
J: TRBJ1-1
D: TRBD1
size: NA
CDR3: CAWMGQGNTEAFF
DNA: TGTGCCTGGATGGGACAGGGGAACACTGAAGCTTTCTTT

V: TRBV10-3
J: TRBJ1-1
D: NA
size: NA
CDR3: CAISGAGFGDTEAFF
DNA: TGTGCCATCAGTGGCGCGGGGTTTGGAGACACTGAAGCTTTCTTT

V: TRBV5-4
J: TRBJ1-4
D: NA
size: NA
CDR3: CASSSTEKLFF
DNA: TGTGCCAGCAGCTCCACGGAAAAACTGTTTTTT

V: TRBV7-9
J: TRBJ2-7
D: TRBD2
size: NA
CDR3: CASSSSGSIYEQYF
DNA: TGTGCCAGCAGCTCTAGCGGGAGTATTTACGAGCAGTACTTC

V: TRBV9
J: TRBJ2-5
D: TRBD2
size: NA
CDR3: CASSVASSGGAYQETQYF
DNA: TGTGCCAGCAGCGTAGCGTCTAGCGGGGGGGCGTATCAAGAGACCCAGTACTTC

V: TRBV11-3
J: TRBJ1-5
D: TRBD1
size: NA
CDR3: CASSSTGTNQPQHF
DNA: TGTGCCAGCAGCTCGACAGGGACCAATCAGCCCCAGCATTTT

V: TRBV5-1
J: TRBJ2-5
D: TRBD2
size: NA
CDR3: CASSLAKRGALQETQYF
DNA: TGCGCCAGCAGCTTGGCTAAGCGGGGGGCTTTACAAGAGACCCAGTACTTC

V: TRBV30
J: TRBJ1-1
D: NA
size: NA
CDR3: CAWSVKLGSPGWTEAFF
DNA: TGTGCCTGGAGTGTAAAATTGGGGTCCCCAGGGTGGACTGAAGCTTTCTTT

V: TRBV2
J: TRBJ2-1
D: NA
size: NA
CDR3: CASSERRAAAYNEQFF
DNA: TGTGCCAGCAGTGAAAGGCGGGCTGCAGCCTACAATGAGCAGTTCTTC

V: TRBV7-9
J: TRBJ2-1
D: TRBD2
size: NA
CDR3: CASSLVQAGGYEQFF
DNA: TGTGCCAGCAGCTTAGTGCAAGCGGGAGGATATGAGCAGTTCTTC

V: TRBV14
J: TRBJ2-3
D: NA
size: NA
CDR3: CASSPLARTSTDTQYF
DNA: TGTGCCAGCAGCCCTCTCGCGCGCACCAGCACAGATACGCAGTATTTT

V: TRBV9
J: TRBJ1-2
D: NA
size: NA
CDR3: CASSLTGMIYTF
DNA: TGTGCCAGCAGCTTAACGGGGATGATCTACACCTTC

V: TRBV7-8
J: TRBJ2-7
D: TRBD2
size: NA
CDR3: CASSRSRNSGRSYEQYF
DNA: TGTGCCAGCAGCCGAAGCCGAAACAGCGGGAGGTCCTACGAGCAGTACTTC

V: TRBV15
J: TRBJ1-1
D: NA
size: NA
CDR3: CATSRAPNTEAFF
DNA: TGTGCCACCAGCAGAGCACCGAACACTGAAGCTTTCTTT

V: TRBV5-1
J: TRBJ2-1
D: NA
size: NA
CDR3: CASSLEGSGEQFF
DNA: TGCGCCAGCAGCTTGGAGGGTTCGGGTGAGCAGTTCTTC